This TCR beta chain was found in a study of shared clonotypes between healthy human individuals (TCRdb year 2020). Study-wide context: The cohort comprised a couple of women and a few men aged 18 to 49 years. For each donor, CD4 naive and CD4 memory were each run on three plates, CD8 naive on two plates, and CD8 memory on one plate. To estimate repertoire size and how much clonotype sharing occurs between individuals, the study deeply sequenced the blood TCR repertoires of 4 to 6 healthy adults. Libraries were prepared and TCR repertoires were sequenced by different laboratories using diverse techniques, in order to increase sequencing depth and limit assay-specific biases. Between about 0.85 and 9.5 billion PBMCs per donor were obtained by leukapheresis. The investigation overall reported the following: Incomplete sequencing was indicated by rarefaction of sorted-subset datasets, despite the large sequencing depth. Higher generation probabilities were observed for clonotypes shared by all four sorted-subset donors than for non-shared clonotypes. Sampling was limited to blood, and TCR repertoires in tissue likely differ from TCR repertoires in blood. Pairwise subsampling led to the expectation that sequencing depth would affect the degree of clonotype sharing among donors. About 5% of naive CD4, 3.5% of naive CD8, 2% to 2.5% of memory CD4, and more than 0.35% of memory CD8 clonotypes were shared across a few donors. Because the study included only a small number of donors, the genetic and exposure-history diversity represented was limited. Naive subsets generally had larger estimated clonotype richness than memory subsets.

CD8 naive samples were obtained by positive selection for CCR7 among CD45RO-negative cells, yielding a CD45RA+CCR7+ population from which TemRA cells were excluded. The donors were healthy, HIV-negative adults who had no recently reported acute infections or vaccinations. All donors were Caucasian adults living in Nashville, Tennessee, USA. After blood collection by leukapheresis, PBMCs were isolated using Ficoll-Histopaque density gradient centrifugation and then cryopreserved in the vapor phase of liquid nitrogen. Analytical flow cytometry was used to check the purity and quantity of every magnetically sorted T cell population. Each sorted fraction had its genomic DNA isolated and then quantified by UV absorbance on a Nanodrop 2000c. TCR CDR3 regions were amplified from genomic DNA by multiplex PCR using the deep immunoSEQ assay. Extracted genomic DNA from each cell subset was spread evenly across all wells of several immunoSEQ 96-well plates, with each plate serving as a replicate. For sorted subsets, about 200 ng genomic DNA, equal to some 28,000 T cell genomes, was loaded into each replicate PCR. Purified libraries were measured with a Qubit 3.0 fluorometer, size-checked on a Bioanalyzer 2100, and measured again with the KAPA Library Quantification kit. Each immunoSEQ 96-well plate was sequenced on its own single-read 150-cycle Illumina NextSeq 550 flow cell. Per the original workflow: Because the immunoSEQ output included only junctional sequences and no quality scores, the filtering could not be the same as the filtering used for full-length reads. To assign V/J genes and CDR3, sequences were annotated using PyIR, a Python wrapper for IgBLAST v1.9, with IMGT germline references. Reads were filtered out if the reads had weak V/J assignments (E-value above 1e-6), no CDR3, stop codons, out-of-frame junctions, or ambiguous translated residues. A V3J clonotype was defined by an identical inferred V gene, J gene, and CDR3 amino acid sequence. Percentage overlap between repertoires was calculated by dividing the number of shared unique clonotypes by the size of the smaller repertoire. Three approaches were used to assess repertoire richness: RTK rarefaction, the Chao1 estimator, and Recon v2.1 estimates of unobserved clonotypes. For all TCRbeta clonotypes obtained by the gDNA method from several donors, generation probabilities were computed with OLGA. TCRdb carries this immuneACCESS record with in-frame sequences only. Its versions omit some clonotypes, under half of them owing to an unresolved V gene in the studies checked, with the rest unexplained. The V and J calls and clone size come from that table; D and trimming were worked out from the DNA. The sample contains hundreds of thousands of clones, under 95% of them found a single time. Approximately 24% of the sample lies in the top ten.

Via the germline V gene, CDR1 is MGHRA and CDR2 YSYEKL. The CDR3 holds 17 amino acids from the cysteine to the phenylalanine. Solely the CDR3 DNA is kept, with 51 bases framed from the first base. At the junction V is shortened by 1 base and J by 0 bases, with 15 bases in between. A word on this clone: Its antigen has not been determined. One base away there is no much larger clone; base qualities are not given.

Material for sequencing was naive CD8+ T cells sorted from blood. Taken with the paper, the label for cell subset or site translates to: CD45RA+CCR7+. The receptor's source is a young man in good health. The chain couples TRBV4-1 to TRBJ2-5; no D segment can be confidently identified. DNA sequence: TGCGCCAGCAGCCAAGGTGAGGCGGACCCCAACCAAGAGACCCAGTACTTC. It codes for CASSQGEADPNQETQYF.